This T cell receptor beta chain was recovered during a study of blood T cell repertoires in COVID-19. Study-level background: The study drew acute and convalescent COVID-19 samples from the United States, Italy and Spain.

This CDR3 is built from 15 residues. Germline values: CDR1 SGHDT, CDR2 YYEEEE. Deletions cut 4 bases from V and 5 bases from J, with 19 bases between. Study processing details: Estimated nucleated cell counts came from reference gene primer amplification. The data were produced by immunoSEQ multiplex PCR, yet TCRdb's version contains in-frame clones alone and is incomplete. The DNA was the basis for D and trimming; V, J and clone size are from that table. Of 130,000 to 150,000 clones detected, roughly 90% appear once; the ten largest clones hold 0.95% to 1.5%. The chain is built from TRBV5-6 and TRBJ2-7; a weak D match, TRBD2 (7 bases). Sequencing was carried out using PBMCs or T cells enriched from blood (not recorded which). The clonotype was recovered from a woman under 40 with acute COVID-19. The CDR3 loop is CASSPVGGGINEQYF. The CDR3 nucleotides are TGTGCCAGCAGCCCCGTAGGGGGGGGGATCAACGAGCAGTACTTC.